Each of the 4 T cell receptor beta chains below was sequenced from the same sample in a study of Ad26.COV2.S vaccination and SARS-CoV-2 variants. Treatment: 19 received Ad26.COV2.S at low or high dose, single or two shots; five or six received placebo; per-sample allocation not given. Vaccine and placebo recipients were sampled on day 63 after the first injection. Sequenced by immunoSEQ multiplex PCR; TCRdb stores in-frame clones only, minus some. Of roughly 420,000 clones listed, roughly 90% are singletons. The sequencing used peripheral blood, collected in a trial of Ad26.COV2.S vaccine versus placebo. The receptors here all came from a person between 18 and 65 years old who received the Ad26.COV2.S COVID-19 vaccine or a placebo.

As DNA, the CDR3 is TGTGCCAGCAGCTATCCAGCGGGGGGCCGGGGGGCCAACGTCCTGACTTTC. Translated: CASSYPAGGRGANVLTF. The chain is built from TRBV3-1 (or the pseudogene TRBV3-2) and TRBJ2-6, with 9 nucleotides matching TRBD2. The CDR3 runs to 17 residues. CDR1 is LGHDT and CDR2 is YNNKEL in the germline V gene (reference sequence). V lost 5 bases and J lost 4; bases outside the gene matches: 9.

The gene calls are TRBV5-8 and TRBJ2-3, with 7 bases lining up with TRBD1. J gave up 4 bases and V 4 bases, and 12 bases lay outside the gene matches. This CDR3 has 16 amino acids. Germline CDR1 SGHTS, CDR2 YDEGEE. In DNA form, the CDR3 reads TGTGCCAGCAGCACTCGACAGGGCCTGACCCCAGATACGCAGTATTTT. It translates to CASSTRQGLTPDTQYF. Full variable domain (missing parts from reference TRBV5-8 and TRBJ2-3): EAGVTQSPTHLIKTRGQQATLRCSPISGHTSVYWYQQALGLGLQFLLWYDEGEERNRGNFPPRFSGRQFPNYSSELNVNALELEDSALYLCASSTRQGLTPDTQYFGPGTRLTVL.

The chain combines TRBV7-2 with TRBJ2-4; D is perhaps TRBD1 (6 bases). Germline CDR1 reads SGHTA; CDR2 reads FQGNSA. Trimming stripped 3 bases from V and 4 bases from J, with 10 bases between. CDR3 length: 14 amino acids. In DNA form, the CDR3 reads TGTGCCAGCAGCTTCCGACAGGAGAAAAACATTCAGTACTTC. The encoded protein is CASSFRQEKNIQYF.

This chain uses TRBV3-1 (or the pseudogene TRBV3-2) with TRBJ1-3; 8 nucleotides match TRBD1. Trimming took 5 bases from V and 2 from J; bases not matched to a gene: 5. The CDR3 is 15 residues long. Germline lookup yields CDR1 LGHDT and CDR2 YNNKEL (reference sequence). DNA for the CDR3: TGTGCCAGCAGCTTGACAGGGGATCCTGGAAACACCATATATTTT. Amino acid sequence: CASSLTGDPGNTIYF.